The 27 T cell receptor beta chains below all came from one sample that was sequenced in a study of T-cell reconstitution after alpha-beta-depleted transplantation in children. Using unique molecular identifiers, the investigators prepared the TCRbeta library. Via MiXCR, TCRdb re-called the PCR reads, giving one row per CDR3 protein. The data hold about 980,000 distinct CDR3 sequences, with roughly 29% observed a single time. The sequenced sample was PBMCs, mostly from graft donor cells, obtained 360 days after TCRalphabeta/CD19-depleted stem cell transplant. All receptors come from a boy under two years old who had a stem cell transplant for SCID, so the T cells may come from the graft donor.

This clonotype has just a few counts. The chain couples TRBV12-3 or TRBV12-4 to TRBJ2-7; 7 bases fit TRBD1. Trimming removed 6 bases from V and 3 bases from J; junction bases left unmatched: 11. This CDR3 is built from 15 residues. CDR3 region: CASSLGTDKLYEQYF. CDR3 DNA: TGTGCCAGCAGCCTCGGGACAGATAAGCTCTACGAGCAGTACTTC.

This clonotype has just a few counts. The chain has TRBV7-9 and TRBJ1-1; D is ambiguous. Germline values: CDR1 SEHNR, CDR2 FQNEAQ (reference sequence). The CDR3 spans 15 residues. Between the trimmed V and J ends, which lost 5 bases and 7 bases, there was a span of 20 bases. CDR3 protein: CASSRSPGSFGEAFF. The CDR3 DNA reads TGTGCCAGCAGCCGCTCCCCGGGGTCGTTTGGTGAAGCTTTCTTT.

This clonotype was counted only a few times. The chain links TRBV7-2 to TRBJ1-3; D not certain. The CDR3 extends over 14 amino acids. Germline-derived CDR1 and CDR2 are SGHTA and FQGNSA. V shed 7 bases and J shed 1 base, with 11 bases lying between them. CDR3 sequence reads: CASTPGLSGNTIYF. The CDR3, as DNA: TGTGCCAGCACCCCGGGGTTATCTGGAAACACCATATATTTT.

The chain employs TRBV12-3 or TRBV12-4 and TRBJ2-2, with D perhaps given as TRBD1 or TRBD2 (5 bases each). Trimming took 1 base from V and 5 from J, leaving 11 bases between them. CDR3 length: 15 residues. For the CDR3, the DNA is TGTGCCAGCAGTTTAGGAGGGACGAGGACCGGGGAGCTGTTTTTT. Its translation is CASSLGGTRTGELFF.

This clonotype was seen a few times. The chain carries TRBV4-2 and TRBJ2-1, with 10 bases fitting TRBD2. The CDR3 length is 15 residues. Trimming took 2 bases from V and 8 from J; bases not matched to a gene: 6. Germline V gene sequence: CDR1 LGHNA, CDR2 YNFKEQ. As DNA, the CDR3 is TGTGCCAGCAGCCAACAGCGGGGGGGTTTCCATGAGCAGTTCTTC. The encoded protein is CASSQQRGGFHEQFF.

This clonotype has more than one count but fewer than ten. For the CDR3, the DNA is TGTGCCAGCAGGTCAGCGGGACGTAGGTCCGGCTACACCTTC. This encodes CASRSAGRRSGYTF. The chain employs TRBV28 and TRBJ1-2; tentatively, D is TRBD1 (5 bases). The CDR3 sequence is 14 residues long. CDR1 and CDR2 from the germline V gene are MDHEN and SYDVKM. V was shortened by 6 bases and J by 8 bases, with 19 bases between the two germline ends.

This sequence joins TRBV3-1 and TRBJ1-1, with 9 bases identical to TRBD1. CDR3 length equals 13 residues. The germline V gene encodes CDR1 LGHDT and CDR2 YNNKEL (reference sequence). Unmatched junction bases numbered 5, after V lost 4 bases and J lost 8 bases. CDR3 sequence reads: CASSRPGQGEAFF. As DNA, the CDR3 is TGTGCCAGCAGCCGTCCGGGACAGGGCGAAGCTTTCTTT. Drawing the rest from reference TRBV3-1 and TRBJ1-1, the complete variable domain is DTAVSQTPKYLVTQMGNDKSIKCEQNLGHDTMYWYKQDSKKFLKIMFSYNNKELIINETVPNRFSPKSPDKAHLNLHINSLELGDSAVYFCASSRPGQGEAFFGQGTRLTVV.

V and J are TRBV5-1 and TRBJ2-7, with D unresolved. CDR1 is SGHRS, CDR2 YFSETQ, per germline. Between the trimmed V and J ends, which lost 5 bases and 0 bases, there was a span of 12 bases. The CDR3 extends over 14 amino acids. CDR3 sequence (DNA): TGCGCCAGCAGTAAGGACGGTCCCTCCTACGAGCAGTACTTC. Protein sequence: CASSKDGPSYEQYF.

The V call is TRBV12-3 or TRBV12-4, the J call TRBJ1-6; D ambiguous. The CDR3 totals 11 residues. V dropped 6 bases and J dropped 8 bases, with 5 bases sitting between them. In DNA form, the CDR3 reads TGTGCCAGCAGGGGGTATTCACCCCTCCACTTT. Its protein product is CASRGYSPLHF.

This clonotype came up once. The rearrangement uses TRBV5-1 and TRBJ2-2, with 7 bases aligning to TRBD2. V shed 0 bases, J shed 4 bases, and the junction held 12 bases outside the gene matches. The CDR3 runs to 18 residues. Germline assignment: CDR1 SGHRS and CDR2 YFSETQ. The CDR3, as DNA: TGCGCCAGCAGCTTGGTACCCCCGGGACTACCCCTCACCGGGGAGCTGTTTTTT. Encoded protein: CASSLVPPGLPLTGELFF.

This rearrangement joins TRBV3-1 to TRBJ2-5, with 7 positions matching TRBD1. This CDR3 is built from 16 residues. Germline V gene data show CDR1 as LGHDT and CDR2 as YNNKEL (reference sequence). V lost 4 bases, J lost 4 bases, and 12 bases stayed unmatched. CDR3 loop: CASSRLQGSGRETQYF. The CDR3 coding sequence is TGTGCCAGCAGCCGCTTACAGGGGAGTGGACGAGAGACCCAGTACTTC.

This chain joins TRBV5-1 and TRBJ2-7; 9 bases are shared with TRBD1. The CDR3 is made up of 15 amino acids. Germline CDR1 and CDR2: SGHRS and YFSETQ. Trimming cost V 3 bases and J 5 bases; bases outside gene matches: 9. The DNA of the CDR3 is TGCGCCAGCAGCTCTTCGGGACAGGGCTTTGACGAGCAGTACTTC. Translating it yields CASSSSGQGFDEQYF. Complete variable domain (other parts from reference TRBV5-1 and TRBJ2-7): KAGVTQTPRYLIKTRGQQVTLSCSPISGHRSVSWYQQTPGQGLQFLFEYFSETQRNKGNFPGRFSGRQFSNSRSEMNVSTLELGDSALYLCASSSSGQGFDEQYFGPGTRLTVT.

This clonotype was seen many times. The V call is TRBV5-1, the J call TRBJ2-7; no clear D. V lost 0 bases, J lost 9 bases, and 7 bases lay in between. Germline CDR1 is SGHRS and CDR2 is YFSETQ. This CDR3 spans 11 amino acids. CDR3: CASSLEGWQYF. CDR3 DNA: TGCGCCAGCAGCTTGGAGGGTTGGCAGTACTTC.

In this sample, this clonotype turned up a few times. This sequence joins TRBV27 and TRBJ2-1; D remains unclear. The V end lost 0 bases, the J end lost 4 bases, and 4 bases lay between the germline ends. Per germline, CDR1 MNHEY and CDR2 SMNVEV (reference sequence). CDR3 length: 13 amino acids. The CDR3, as DNA: TGTGCCAGCAGTTTATCCCTATACAATGAGCAGTTCTTC. It yields the protein CASSLSLYNEQFF.

The chain has TRBV20-1 and TRBJ2-7, with TRBD1 matching 7 bases. The CDR3 totals 13 residues. Germline loops: CDR1 DFQATT, CDR2 SNEGSKA (reference sequence). The V segment lost 3 bases and the J segment 6 bases; nucleotides outside the gene matches: 8. The CDR3 DNA reads TGCAGTGCTAGCGTCTTGGGACAGCGCGAGCAGTACTTC. Protein sequence: CSASVLGQREQYF.

This clonotype was found a few times. The chain is built from TRBV25-1 and TRBJ2-2; 7 nucleotides match TRBD1. Germline-derived CDR1 and CDR2 are MGHDK and SYGVNS. The CDR3 is made up of 15 amino acids. Germline trimming cut 6 bases from V and 4 bases from J; bases unmatched to any gene: 8. CDR3 DNA: TGTGCCAGCAGCCTGGGACAGCAGACCACCGGGGAGCTGTTTTTT. Translated: CASSLGQQTTGELFF.

Only a few counts were recorded for this clonotype. V usage is TRBV10-3 and J usage is TRBJ2-7, with TRBD1 as a possible D gene (5 bases). The CDR3 is 17 residues long. Germline assignment: CDR1 ENHRY and CDR2 SYGVKD. Trimming took off 3 bases at V and 4 bases at J, with 22 bases between the two ends. The CDR3 DNA is TGTGCCATCAGTGATCGAACAGGTCTCGGCAAATGGTACGAGCAGTACTTC. It translates to CAISDRTGLGKWYEQYF.

This clonotype was counted between two and nine times. CDR3 region: CASSDFRTGGTDTQYF. The CDR3 DNA follows: TGTGCCAGCAGTGATTTCCGGACAGGGGGCACAGATACGCAGTATTTT. This sequence joins TRBV25-1 and TRBJ2-3; 9 nucleotides align to TRBD1. With V trimmed by 3 bases and J by 1 base, 5 bases remained unmatched. This CDR3 contains 16 residues. Germline CDR1 reads MGHDK; CDR2 reads SYGVNS.

The chain recombines TRBV20-1 with TRBJ2-1, with D possibly matching TRBD1 (6 bases). V was pared by 2 bases and J by 2 bases, with 7 bases between. This CDR3 has 13 residues. The germline gives CDR1 DFQATT, CDR2 SNEGSKA (reference sequence). CDR3: CSARQGPYNEQFF. The CDR3 DNA reads TGCAGTGCTAGACAGGGGCCCTACAATGAGCAGTTCTTC.

This sequence joins TRBV29-1 and TRBJ2-1; 9 positions match TRBD1. The germline V gene has CDR1 SQVTM and CDR2 ANQGSEA. CDR3 size: 15 residues. After removal of 4 bases from V and 2 bases from J, the junction contained 6 bases not matched to a gene. Here the CDR3 DNA reads TGCAGCGTTGGGTTCCGGGACAGGGCCTACAATGAGCAGTTCTTC. It encodes CSVGFRDRAYNEQFF.

This chain uses TRBV4-3 with TRBJ1-3; D may be TRBD1 (5 bases). Per the germline V gene, CDR1 is LGHNA and CDR2 is YSLEER. CDR3 length: 16 amino acids. Trimming pared 5 bases from V and 0 bases from J, leaving 14 bases between. The CDR3 DNA reads as TGCGCCAGCAGCTTCCGGACACGCCACTCTGGAAACACCATATATTTT. Its protein product is CASSFRTRHSGNTIYF.

The chain combines TRBV3-1 with TRBJ1-6; D is perhaps TRBD1 (6 bases). The germline gives CDR1 LGHDT, CDR2 YNNKEL (reference sequence). V dropped 2 bases and J dropped 14 bases, with 16 bases sitting between them. The CDR3 runs to 14 residues. The CDR3 protein is CASSQPDRMSTLHF. DNA for the CDR3: TGTGCCAGCAGCCAACCCGACAGGATGAGTACCCTCCACTTT.

V and J are TRBV7-2 and TRBJ1-1; D possibly corresponds to TRBD1 (5 bases). Trimming stripped 1 base from V and 7 bases from J, with 13 bases between. The germline CDR1 and CDR2 sequences are SGHTA and FQGNSA. The CDR3 loop spans 14 amino acids. In DNA, the CDR3 is TGTGCCAGCAGCTTAGAACGGGGCCTCAGTGAAGCTTTCTTT. Encoded protein: CASSLERGLSEAFF.

This clonotype was observed a few times. This rearrangement joins TRBV5-1 to TRBJ2-5; D ambiguous. Trimming stripped 4 bases from V and 2 bases from J, with 12 bases between. The CDR3 runs to 14 residues. Germline V CDR1 and CDR2: SGHRS, YFSETQ. This CDR3 reads CASSANYRQETQYF. The CDR3 bases are TGCGCCAGCAGCGCTAATTACAGACAAGAGACCCAGTACTTC.

This clonotype was counted a few times. As DNA, the CDR3 is TGTGCCAGCAGTTACTCGGTGGGGCAGGCTAGGGAGCAGTACTTC. Amino acids: CASSYSVGQAREQYF. This chain links TRBV6-5 with TRBJ2-7; weak D call: TRBD1 (5 bases). Germline lookup yields CDR1 MNHEY and CDR2 SVGAGI. The CDR3 loop spans 15 amino acids. Trimming shortened V by 0 bases and J by 7 bases, and 16 bases separated the two germline ends.

The V call is TRBV4-1, the J call TRBJ2-1; D not certain. V was shortened by 4 bases and J by 4 bases, with 8 bases between the two germline ends. Germline assignment: CDR1 MGHRA and CDR2 YSYEKL. The CDR3 contains 13 residues. The CDR3 DNA sequence: TGCGCCAGCAGCCCAACACAGTACAATGAGCAGTTCTTC. Amino acids: CASSPTQYNEQFF.

This chain connects TRBV12-3 or TRBV12-4 to TRBJ1-4, with TRBD1 matching 9 bases. CDR3 length equals 15 residues. V dropped 5 bases and J dropped 8; count of bases not matched to a gene: 9. Written as DNA, the CDR3 is TGTGCCAGCAGTGATCGGACAGGGGCGTTAGAAAAACTGTTTTTT. Residues: CASSDRTGALEKLFF.